The source of this T cell receptor beta chain is a study of control samples from healthy donors and cancer patients. Germline assignment: CDR1 LGHNA and CDR2 YSLEER. The length of the CDR3 is 16 residues. After removal of 1 base from V and 7 bases from J, the junction contained 8 bases not matched to a gene. Sequenced by immunoSEQ multiplex PCR; TCRdb stores in-frame clones only, minus some. The table includes some 120,000 clones, about 94% detected once. Sequencing was performed on blood. This chain connects TRBV4-3 to TRBJ2-1; 9 bases match TRBD2. The TCR originated in a man aged 30-40 years in good health. The CDR3 DNA reads TGCGCCAGCAGCCAAGGTGGCGCGGGGGGGACGAATGAGCAGTTCTTC. The encoded protein is CASSQGGAGGTNEQFF.